This record covers a single TCR beta chain. Its target is unknown. The entry originates in a study of cytomegalovirus exposure and HLA in healthy donors. The primer mix had 60 Vbeta and 13 Jbeta primers. How the authors handled the data: It was a later analysis that counted around 85 million unique TCR beta chains, of which some 12 million were shared. Profiling relied on immunoSEQ multiplex PCR, and the TCRdb table lists in-frame clones only, not all of them. V and J calls plus clone size are reproduced from that table; the DNA served to infer D and trimming. The table lists 40,000 or so clones, with 1% to 1.5% in the top ten. Germline CDR1 reads GTSNPN; CDR2 reads SVGIG (reference sequence). This CDR3 is 11 amino acids long. Trimming left V 8 bases short and J 0 bases short, with 5 bases between. The study's findings and limits: As a later analysis revealed, most CMV-associated TCR beta chains appeared HLA-restricted.

This cohort consisted of healthy bone marrow donors. The chain joins TRBV30 to TRBJ1-3; D gene ambiguous. What was sequenced was PBMCs. This sequence originates from a man aged 25-40 years in good health and CMV-seronegative. The chain's CDR3 is CARYSGNTIYF. The CDR3 DNA sequence: TGTGCCCGCTACTCTGGAAACACCATATATTTT.